The 13 T cell receptor beta chains listed next were all sequenced from one sample in a study of blood T cell repertoires in COVID-19. Data came from immunoSEQ multiplex PCR; TCRdb stores just in-frame clones and leaves some out. This repertoire shows around 29,000 clones, 65% to 90% found once; its top ten account for around 17%. Material: peripheral blood. The receptors shown here come from a woman aged 55-69 years with active COVID-19.

This clone has just a few counts. The chain couples TRBV24-1 to TRBJ2-3; possibly TRBD1 for D (5 bases). Trimming removed 4 bases at V and 4 bases at J, with 17 bases between. Germline assignment: CDR1 KGHDR and CDR2 SFDVKD. The CDR3 extends over 16 amino acids. The CDR3 here is CATSDPGGHLADTQYF. DNA of the CDR3: TGTGCCACCAGTGACCCGGGCGGACACCTGGCAGATACGCAGTATTTT.

The rearrangement joins TRBV7-3 to TRBJ2-3; TRBD2 matches at 12 bases. Germline V lookup: CDR1 SGHTA, CDR2 FQGTGA. The CDR3 contains 17 residues. V dropped 4 bases and J dropped 3; count of bases not matched to a gene: 8. The CDR3 DNA reads TGTGCCAGCAGCTCAACCTCGACTAGCGGGGGTACAGATACGCAGTATTTT. Its translation: CASSSTSTSGGTDTQYF. The full variable domain, its missing parts supplied by reference TRBV7-3 and TRBJ2-3, is GAGVSQTPSNKVTEKGKYVELRCDPISGHTALYWYRQSLGQGPEFLIYFQGTGAADDSGLPNDRFFAVRPEGSVSTLKIQRTERGDSAVYLCASSSTSTSGGTDTQYFGPGTRLTVL.

The chain joins TRBV20-1 to TRBJ2-1; D uncertain. Germline values: CDR1 DFQATT, CDR2 SNEGSKA (reference sequence). The CDR3 sequence is 14 residues long. Trimming left V 3 bases short and J 1 base short, with 10 bases between. CDR3 residues: CSASSPNSYNEQFF. The CDR3 DNA reads as TGCAGTGCTAGTTCTCCTAATTCCTACAATGAGCAGTTCTTC.

V and J are TRBV5-4 and TRBJ2-3, with TRBD1 matching over 7 bases. V shed 6 bases and J 2 bases; nucleotides not matched to a gene: 9. Germline V gives CDR1 SGHNT, CDR2 YYREEE (reference sequence). The CDR3 has 15 residues. The CDR3 DNA follows: TGTGCCAGCACGTCATCGGGACAGCCCACAGATACGCAGTATTTT. This encodes CASTSSGQPTDTQYF.

In nucleotides, the CDR3 is TGTGCCAGCAGCACCCGGGACAGTGGCTACGAGCAGTACTTC. Encoded protein: CASSTRDSGYEQYF. V is TRBV9 and J is TRBJ2-7; 7 nucleotides line up with TRBD1. This CDR3 region has 14 residues. With V trimmed by 4 bases and J by 3 bases, 7 bases remained unmatched. Germline-derived CDR1 and CDR2 are SGDLS and YYNGEE.

V is TRBV10-3 and J is TRBJ1-2; TRBD1 matches 7 bases. Germline trimming cut 0 bases from V and 4 bases from J; bases unmatched to any gene: 2. In germline, CDR1 is ENHRY, CDR2 SYGVKD. The CDR3 spans 14 residues. The CDR3 region is CAISESDRAYGYTF. Here the CDR3 DNA reads TGTGCCATCAGTGAGTCAGACAGGGCCTATGGCTACACCTTC.

J is TRBJ1-6 and V is TRBV14, with D possibly being TRBD1 (5 bases). In germline, CDR1 is SGHDN, CDR2 FVKESK. The V end was cut by 0 bases, the J end by 7 bases, with 7 bases between. The CDR3 covers 14 residues. CDR3 protein: CASSQETANSPLHF. For the CDR3, the DNA is TGTGCCAGCAGCCAAGAGACAGCCAATTCACCCCTCCACTTT.

This clone was recorded once. The genes are TRBV5-6 and TRBJ1-2; tentatively, D is TRBD1 (6 bases). This CDR3 region has 14 residues. Germline-derived CDR1 and CDR2 are SGHDT and YYEEEE. The ends were cut back, 5 bases at V and 2 bases at J, with 13 bases in the middle. In DNA form, the CDR3 reads TGTGCCAGCAGAGGGTTAGGGGGAAACTATGGCTACACCTTC. Its protein is CASRGLGGNYGYTF.

The CDR3 DNA sequence: TGCGCCAGCAGCCAAGGGCCCACAACTAATGAAAAACTGTTTTTT. Encoded protein: CASSQGPTTNEKLFF. The V gene is TRBV4-1, the J gene TRBJ1-4; no firm D call. The V gene lost 1 base and the J gene lost 0 bases, with 6 bases spanning the gap. Germline V lookup: CDR1 MGHRA, CDR2 YSYEKL. This CDR3 has 15 residues.

DNA for the CDR3: TGTGCCAGCTCACCTTCGACAGGGGGCCTGGGCGAGCAGTACTTC. It translates to CASSPSTGGLGEQYF. This chain uses TRBV18 with TRBJ2-7; 10 positions agree with TRBD1. The CDR3 runs 15 residues. Looked up from germline, CDR1 is KGHSH and CDR2 is LQKENI. J was trimmed by 6 bases and V by 3 bases; bases with no gene match: 8.

This sequence joins TRBV7-6 and TRBJ2-6; 7 bases map to TRBD1. The trim removed 5 bases at V and 5 bases at J, leaving 12 bases unmatched. The length of the CDR3 is 17 residues. The germline gives CDR1 SGHVS, CDR2 FNYEAQ. DNA of the CDR3: TGTGCCAGCAGCCCCCTTTTGTCGACAGGGAGGGCCAACGTCCTGACTTTC. Encoded protein: CASSPLLSTGRANVLTF.

This clone was seen only once. The rearrangement links TRBV2 to TRBJ1-6; D perhaps matches TRBD1 (6 bases). Germline V lookup: CDR1 SNHLY, CDR2 FYNNEI. Trimming removed 5 bases at V and 7 bases at J, with 15 bases between. The CDR3 has 15 residues. The CDR3 reads CASSIRGSGNSPLHF. The CDR3 region has the DNA TGTGCCAGCAGTATCAGGGGTTCCGGGAATTCACCCCTCCACTTT.

This chain links TRBV30 with TRBJ1-4; D gene ambiguous. The V end was cut by 0 bases, the J end by 7 bases, with 9 bases between. Germline CDR1 reads GTSNPN; CDR2 reads SVGIG (reference sequence). This CDR3 spans 13 amino acids. This CDR3 reads CAWSVLSGEKLFF. The CDR3 bases are TGTGCCTGGAGTGTACTGTCAGGTGAAAAACTGTTTTTT.